This paragraph covers one T cell receptor (beta chain) sequence. These data belong to a study of blood T cell repertoires in COVID-19. The CDR3 sequence is 14 residues long. V lost 5 bases, J lost 0 bases, and 9 bases lay in between. The germline gives CDR1 LNHDA, CDR2 SQIVND (reference sequence). TCRdb's table, derived via immunoSEQ multiplex PCR, lists solely in-frame clones and lacks some. The table includes fewer than 450,000 clones, about 92% detected once. The chain joins TRBV19 to TRBJ2-3; tentatively, D is TRBD1 (6 bases). This clonotype was sampled from a man aged 18 to 35 who had recovered from COVID-19. The sequenced sample consisted of PBMCs or T cells enriched from blood (not recorded which). The chain's CDR3 is CASSSDRSTDTQYF. The CDR3 nucleotides read TGTGCCAGTAGTTCCGACAGGAGCACAGATACGCAGTATTTT.